The next 28 T cell receptor beta chains were all read from a single sample in a study of CD8+CD57+ T cells in acquired aplastic anemia. The template used for profiling TCR beta VDJ and CDR3 was genomic DNA. TCRdb re-called the reads through MiXCR, storing one row per CDR3 protein. This sample has about 160,000 distinct CDR3 sequences, with around 40% found just once. Sequenced: sorted CD4+, CD8+, or CD8+CD57+ T cells (not recorded which) from PBMCs. The receptors here all came from a human donor in good health.

DNA of the CDR3: TGTGCCAGCTCACTGGAGCATGTGAACACTGAAGCTTTCTTT. It encodes CASSLEHVNTEAFF. The chain is built from TRBV18 and TRBJ1-1; the D is unclear. Trimming left V 4 bases short and J 0 bases short, with 9 bases between. The CDR3 runs 14 residues. Germline V gene data show CDR1 as KGHSH and CDR2 as LQKENI.

The chain employs TRBV10-3 and TRBJ1-5; a weak D match, TRBD1 (5 bases). The CDR3 spans 14 residues. The germline V and J ends were trimmed by 10 bases and 4 bases, with 17 bases remaining between them. CDR1 is ENHRY, CDR2 SYGVKD, per germline. Written as DNA, the CDR3 is TGTGCCAGCTTAGGGACGGTGGAAAATCAGCCCCAGCATTTT. This sequence encodes CASLGTVENQPQHF.

With respect to this clonotype: The conserved final phenylalanine or tryptophan is absent from the CDR3, which likely points to a read error. This sequence joins TRBV19 and TRBJ1-5, with a possible D match to TRBD1 (5 bases). The CDR3 has 16 residues. Germline V CDR1 and CDR2: LNHDA, SQIVND (reference sequence). Trimming shortened V by 5 bases and J by 1 base, and 15 bases separated the two germline ends. For the CDR3, the DNA is TGTGCCAGTAGTGGGAACGCAGGGAGGAGCAATCAGCCCCAGCATCTT. Its translation is CASSGNAGRSNQPQHL.

This chain joins TRBV7-6 and TRBJ1-4; perhaps TRBD1 as D (6 bases). The V end was cut by 5 bases, the J end by 2 bases, with 15 bases between. CDR3 length: 16 amino acids. Per the germline V gene, CDR1 is SGHVS and CDR2 is FNYEAQ. CDR3 loop: CASSQGTGSTNEKLFF. Written as DNA, the CDR3 is TGTGCCAGCAGCCAAGGAACAGGGTCCACTAATGAAAAACTGTTTTTT.

This rearrangement joins TRBV20-1 to TRBJ2-7; 9 bases agree with TRBD1. The V segment lost 6 bases and the J segment 2 bases; nucleotides outside the gene matches: 5. The V gene's germline CDR1 is DFQATT and CDR2 SNEGSKA (reference sequence). This CDR3 comprises 13 residues. CDR3 DNA sequence: TGCAGTGCGTCGGGACAGGGCCCCTACGAGCAGTACTTC. Amino acids: CSASGQGPYEQYF.

In regard to this clonotype: One end of the junction does not line up with germline, which may come from a read error. V gene TRBV20-1 combines with J gene TRBJ1-2; D perhaps matches TRBD1 (5 bases). This CDR3 has 12 residues. CDR1 and CDR2 from the germline V gene are DFQATT and SNEGSKA (reference sequence). In nucleotides, the CDR3 is TGCAGTGCTGGAGACAGATTGGGAGGCTACACCTTC. As protein: CSAGDRLGGYTF.

The table lists this clonotype with a count of one. The chain has TRBV10-3 and TRBJ2-7, with 7 bases fitting TRBD1. The CDR3 runs 15 residues. Looked up from germline, CDR1 is ENHRY and CDR2 is SYGVKD. V lost 2 bases and J lost 3; bases outside the gene matches: 7. In DNA form, the CDR3 reads TGTGCCATCAGTGAGCCCCCGGGACAGATCTACGAGCAGTACTTC. Translation gives CAISEPPGQIYEQYF.

The chain links TRBV24-1 to TRBJ2-5, with D hard to call. Trimming stripped 8 bases from V and 5 bases from J, with 8 bases between. Germline V gene sequence: CDR1 KGHDR, CDR2 SFDVKD. The CDR3 consists of 11 residues. CDR3 loop: CATNPGETQYF. CDR3 nucleotide sequence: TGTGCCACCAATCCCGGGGAGACCCAGTACTTC.

This clonotype was seen ten or more times. The rearrangement links TRBV24-1 to TRBJ2-5; 10 positions match TRBD1. Trimming at V came to 1 base and at J to 7 bases, leaving 5 bases not matched to a gene. Germline-derived CDR1 and CDR2 are KGHDR and SFDVKD. The CDR3 runs to 15 residues. The CDR3 sequence: CATSDFTRTGGTQYF. The DNA for the CDR3 is TGTGCCACCAGTGATTTCACCCGGACAGGGGGGACCCAGTACTTC.

This clonotype was detected many times. V is TRBV7-8 and J is TRBJ1-1; D possibly corresponds to TRBD1 (5 bases). CDR3 length equals 15 residues. The ends were cut back, 0 bases at V and 8 bases at J, with 16 bases in the middle. CDR1 is SGHVS, CDR2 FQNEAQ, per germline. The CDR3 DNA reads TGTGCCAGCAGCTTAGCGTTGTCGGGACGTGGCGAAGCTTTCTTT. This translates into CASSLALSGRGEAFF. The complete variable domain, with remaining parts taken from reference TRBV7-8 and TRBJ1-1, reads GAGVSQSPRYKVAKRGQDVALRCDPISGHVSLFWYQQALGQGPEFLTYFQNEAQLDKSGLPSDRFFAERPEGSVSTLKIQRTQQEDSAVYLCASSLALSGRGEAFFGQGTRLTVV.

The V gene is TRBV10-1, the J gene TRBJ2-3; D is undetermined. V shed 0 bases and J shed 5 bases, with 12 bases lying between them. Germline V CDR1 and CDR2: WNHNN, SYGVQD (reference sequence). The CDR3 has 15 residues. The CDR3 here is CASSESSSQLDTQYF. The CDR3 DNA follows: TGCGCCAGCAGTGAGTCGTCCTCACAACTAGATACGCAGTATTTT.

The chain joins TRBV19 to TRBJ2-3; D uncertain. V dropped 3 bases and J dropped 1 base, with 11 bases sitting between them. Germline CDR1 is LNHDA and CDR2 is SQIVND (reference sequence). This CDR3 comprises 15 residues. The CDR3 loop reads CASSMVTVGTDTQYF. As DNA, the CDR3 is TGTGCCAGTAGTATGGTTACAGTCGGCACAGATACGCAGTATTTT.

In its sample, this clonotype was seen a few times. A much more abundant neighbour one base away suggests this may be a read error. The chain has TRBV19 and TRBJ2-1; no clear D gene. The CDR3 runs to 15 residues. Germline values: CDR1 LNHDA, CDR2 SQIVND (reference sequence). CDR3 in DNA: TGTGCCAGTAGTATAGATCTTGGCAGGACGAATGAGCGGTTCTTC. This gives the protein CASSIDLGRTNERFF.

This clonotype was counted at least ten times. This chain's CDR3 is CASSLGGDPGEKLFF. Written as DNA, the CDR3 is TGTGCCAGCAGCTTAGGCGGGGATCCCGGTGAAAAACTGTTTTTT. The chain has TRBV7-9 and TRBJ1-4, with no clear D. Deletions cut 1 base from V and 7 bases from J, with 13 bases between. Germline CDR1 is SEHNR and CDR2 is FQNEAQ (reference sequence). This CDR3 is built from 15 residues.

V gene TRBV10-3 combines with J gene TRBJ2-3; unclear D gene. The CDR3 has 16 residues. Deletions cut 6 bases from V and 0 bases from J, with 16 bases between. In germline, CDR1 is ENHRY, CDR2 SYGVKD. CDR3 nucleotide sequence: TGTGCCATCAGCCCTCGAAGCGAAGCTAGCACAGATACGCAGTATTTT. Amino acids: CAISPRSEASTDTQYF.

This clonotype is a singleton in its sample. The chain combines TRBV19 with TRBJ2-5, with D perhaps matching TRBD2 (6 bases). Germline CDR1 reads LNHDA; CDR2 reads SQIVND (reference sequence). The CDR3 covers 15 residues. Trimming shortened V by 4 bases and J by 1 base, and 13 bases separated the two germline ends. The CDR3 spells CASSTMGLIQETQYF. The CDR3 DNA reads as TGTGCCAGTAGTACCATGGGACTGATCCAAGAGACCCAGTACTTC.

CDR3 region: CASNGQGTFGNTF. CDR3 in DNA: TGTGCCAGTAACGGGCAGGGCACTTTTGGAAACACCTTC. The chain has TRBV19 and TRBJ1-2, with a tentative D call TRBD1 (5 bases). The CDR3 contains 13 residues. The V end was cut by 7 bases, the J end by 12 bases, with 21 bases between. Germline V gene lookup returns CDR1 LNHDA and CDR2 SQIVND (reference sequence).

V gene TRBV4-2 combines with J gene TRBJ1-1; D might be TRBD1 (5 bases). The CDR3 extends over 15 amino acids. Germline lookup yields CDR1 LGHNA and CDR2 YNFKEQ. V was pared by 0 bases and J by 0 bases, with 8 bases between. In DNA, the CDR3 is TGTGCCAGCAGCCAAGAGAGGGGCATGAACACTGAAGCTTTCTTT. Its protein is CASSQERGMNTEAFF.

The V gene is TRBV11-2, the J gene TRBJ2-6, with TRBD1 identical over 10 bases. CDR3 size: 18 residues. The V gene end was trimmed by 6 bases and the J gene end by 0 bases; junction bases not matched to a gene: 8. CDR1 and CDR2 (germline): SGHAT, FQNNGV. The CDR3 DNA reads TGTGCCAGCAGTTCCCCGGGACAGGGGAGCTCTGGGGCCAACGTCCTGACTTTC. As protein: CASSSPGQGSSGANVLTF.

The V call is TRBV6-2 or TRBV6-3, the J call TRBJ1-2; no clear D gene. V was trimmed by 0 bases and J by 1 base, leaving 6 bases between them. Germline V gene sequence: CDR1 MNHEY, CDR2 SVGEGT. This CDR3 contains 14 residues. The CDR3 protein is CASSYSGFNYGYTF. CDR3 nucleotide sequence: TGTGCCAGCAGTTACTCCGGTTTTAACTATGGCTACACCTTC.

This clonotype has a count of ten or more. This chain joins TRBV29-1 and TRBJ2-3, with D tentatively TRBD1 (6 bases). CDR3 size: 12 residues. The germline gives CDR1 SQVTM, CDR2 ANQGSEA. The V end was cut by 2 bases, the J end by 9 bases, with 12 bases between. CDR3 DNA: TGCAGCGTTGAATTGTATAGGGGGACGCAGTATTTT. Residues: CSVELYRGTQYF.

This chain links TRBV29-1 with TRBJ1-1; no firm D call. V lost 4 bases and J 0 bases, leaving 9 bases between the germline ends. The CDR3 is 13 residues long. Germline CDR1 is SQVTM and CDR2 is ANQGSEA. CDR3 DNA sequence: TGCAGCGTTGCCGGATTAATGAACACTGAAGCTTTCTTT. Translated, it gives CSVAGLMNTEAFF.

Details on this clonotype: A read error may be the cause here, since a much bigger clone is one base away. The chain combines TRBV9 with TRBJ1-1; D unclear. CDR1 and CDR2 from the germline V gene are SGDLS and YYNGEE. The CDR3 consists of 14 residues. CDR3 amino acids: CAGSPGSYNTEAFF. The CDR3 DNA follows: TGCGCCGGCAGCCCCGGGAGCTACAACACTGAAGCTTTCTTT.

J is TRBJ1-2 and V is TRBV14; 7 positions agree with TRBD1. Germline lookup yields CDR1 SGHDN and CDR2 FVKESK. This CDR3 is 12 amino acids long. The junction had 5 bases not matched to a gene; V was cut back by 4 bases and J by 9 bases. CDR3 DNA: TGTGCCAGCAGCCGAGGGGGCGGTAGCTACACCTTC. Protein product: CASSRGGGSYTF.

CDR3 nucleotide sequence: TGTGCCAGCAGTTTACAGCTCACCGGGGAGCTGTTTTTT. Amino acids: CASSLQLTGELFF. The V and J genes are TRBV12-3 or TRBV12-4 and TRBJ2-2, with no clear D. The CDR3 is made up of 13 amino acids. The germline V and J ends were trimmed by 2 bases and 4 bases, with 5 bases remaining between them.

The chain carries TRBV25-1 and TRBJ1-6; D not resolved. CDR1 MGHDK and CDR2 SYGVNS come from the germline V gene. This CDR3 is built from 19 residues. Between the trimmed V and J ends, which lost 1 base and 0 bases, there was a span of 16 bases. The CDR3 DNA follows: TGTGCCAGCAGTGAATCAGAGGAAAGGGCTCTCTCCTATAATTCACCCCTCCACTTT. Translated: CASSESEERALSYNSPLHF.

A word on this clonotype: A read error may be the cause here, since a much bigger clone is one base away. V and J are TRBV12-3 or TRBV12-4 and TRBJ1-2; D remains ambiguous. V was trimmed by 3 bases and J by 3 bases, leaving 14 bases between them. The CDR3 consists of 15 residues. CDR3: CASSFTVGEDYGYTF. CDR3 DNA: TGTGCCAGCAGTTTTACGGTCGGGGAGGACTATGGCTACACCTTC.

This clonotype was counted ten times or more. This rearrangement joins TRBV5-1 to TRBJ2-5; possibly TRBD1 for D (6 bases). Germline V gene lookup returns CDR1 SGHRS and CDR2 YFSETQ. The CDR3 extends over 14 amino acids. Deletions cut 2 bases from V and 5 bases from J, with 13 bases between. The CDR3 DNA sequence: TGCGCCAGCAGCTTCCCCACAGGGTTGGAGACCCAGTACTTC. Protein sequence: CASSFPTGLETQYF.